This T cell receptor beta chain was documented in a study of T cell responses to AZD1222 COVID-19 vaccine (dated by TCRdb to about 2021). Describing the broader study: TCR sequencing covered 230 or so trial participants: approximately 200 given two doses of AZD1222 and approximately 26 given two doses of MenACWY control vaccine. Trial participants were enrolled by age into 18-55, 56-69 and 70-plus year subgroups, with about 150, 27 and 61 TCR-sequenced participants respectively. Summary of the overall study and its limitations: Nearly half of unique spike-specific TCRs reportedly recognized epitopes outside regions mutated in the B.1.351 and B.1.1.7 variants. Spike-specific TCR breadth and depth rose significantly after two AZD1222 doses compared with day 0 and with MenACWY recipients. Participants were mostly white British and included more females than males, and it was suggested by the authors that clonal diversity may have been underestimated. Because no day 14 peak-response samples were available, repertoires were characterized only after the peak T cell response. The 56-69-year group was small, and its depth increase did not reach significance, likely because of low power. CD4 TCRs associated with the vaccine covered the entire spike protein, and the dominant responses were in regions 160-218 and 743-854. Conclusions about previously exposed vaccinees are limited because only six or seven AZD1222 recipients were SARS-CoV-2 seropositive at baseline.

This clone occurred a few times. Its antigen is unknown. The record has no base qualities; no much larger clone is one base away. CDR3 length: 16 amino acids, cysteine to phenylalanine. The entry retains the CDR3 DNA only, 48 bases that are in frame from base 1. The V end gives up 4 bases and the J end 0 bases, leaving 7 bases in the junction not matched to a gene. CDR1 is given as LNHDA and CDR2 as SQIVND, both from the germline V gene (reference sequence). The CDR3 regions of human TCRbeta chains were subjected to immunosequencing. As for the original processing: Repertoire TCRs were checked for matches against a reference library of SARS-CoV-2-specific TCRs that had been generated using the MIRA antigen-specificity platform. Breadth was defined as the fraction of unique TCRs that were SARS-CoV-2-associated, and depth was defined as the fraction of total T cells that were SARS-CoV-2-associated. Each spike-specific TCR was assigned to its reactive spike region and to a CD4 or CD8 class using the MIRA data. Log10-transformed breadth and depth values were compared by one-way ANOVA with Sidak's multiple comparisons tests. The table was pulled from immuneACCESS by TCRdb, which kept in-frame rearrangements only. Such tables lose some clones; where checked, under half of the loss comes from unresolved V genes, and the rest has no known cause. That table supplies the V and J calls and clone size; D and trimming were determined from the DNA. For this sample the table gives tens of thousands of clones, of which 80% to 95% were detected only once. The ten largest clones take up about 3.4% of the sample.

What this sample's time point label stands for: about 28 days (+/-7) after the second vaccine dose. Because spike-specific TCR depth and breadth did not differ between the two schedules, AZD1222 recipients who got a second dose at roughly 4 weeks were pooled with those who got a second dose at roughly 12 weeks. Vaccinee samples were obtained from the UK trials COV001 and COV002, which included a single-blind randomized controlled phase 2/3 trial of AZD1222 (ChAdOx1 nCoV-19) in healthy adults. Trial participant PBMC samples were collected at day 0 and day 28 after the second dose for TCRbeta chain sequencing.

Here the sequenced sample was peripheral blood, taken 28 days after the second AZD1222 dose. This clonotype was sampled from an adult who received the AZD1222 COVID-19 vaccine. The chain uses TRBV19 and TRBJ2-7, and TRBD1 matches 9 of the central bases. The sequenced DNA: TGTGCCAGTAGTACCCTGGGACAGGGAAACTCCTACGAGCAGTACTTC. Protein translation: CASSTLGQGNSYEQYF.